This TCR beta chain was captured by sequencing in a study of blood T cell repertoires in COVID-19 (dated by TCRdb to 2020 to 2021). Regarding the research as a whole: Collaborator samples came from the United States, Italy and Spain and covered acute and convalescent phases of COVID-19. The repertoires were made available in a free public database intended to serve as a resource for research on the immune response to SARS-CoV-2. Subjects who had been exposed to COVID-19, were actively infected with it, or had recovered from it provided the deeply sampled blood TCRbeta repertoires that made up the dataset. The sample metadata nearly always contained a de-identified subject ID, COVID-19 status, age in years and sex. The prospective study material was composed of cDNA or gDNA derived from T cells, B-cell-depleted T cells, or PBMCs. Where available, HLA class I and class II types were obtained from metadata supplied by the sample provider rather than from assay-based typing. The samples were drawn from the first 160 participants of the ongoing ImmuneRACE study and from roughly 1,300 subjects provided by 6 global collaborators. Results the study describes overall, beyond this receptor: The quantity of clinical and demographic metadata differed by source and by participant and was supplied without curation.

Participants in the prospective study were enrolled through a virtual design, were aged about 18 to 100 years, and lived in about 25 United States geographic areas. In the prospective study, cohorts were assigned on the basis of participant-reported clinical history obtained from a screening survey and a study questionnaire. ImmuneRACE Cohort 3 recovered participants were defined by two consecutive negative NP/OP PCR tests, healthcare professional clearance, or symptom resolution. Each participant in the prospective study had whole blood, serum and a nasopharyngeal or oropharyngeal swab collected by mobile phlebotomists. Prospective study participants could optionally give additional blood draws and questionnaires over a roughly two-month period. Blood samples from the prospective study were shipped frozen or at room temperature prior to DNA extraction. Trimming takes 6 bases from V and 4 bases from J, and the germline ends sit 7 bases apart. Inclusive of the bounding cysteine and phenylalanine, the CDR3 is 12 residues long. The entry retains the CDR3 DNA only, 36 bases that are in frame from base 1. CDR1 and CDR2 (MNHNY, SVGAGI) derive from the germline V gene (reference sequence).

Concerning this clone itself: This receptor's antigen is unknown. The input lacks base qualities; no much larger clone sits a single base away.

TCRbeta CDR3 regions were amplified from genomic DNA by means of the immunoSEQ Assay, a bias-controlled multiplex PCR. Per the authors' processing: The number of nucleated cells in each sample was estimated from the amplification of reference gene primers within the assay. Sequence reads were collapsed and filtered to measure the absolute abundance of every unique TCRbeta CDR3 rearrangement. For each sample, productive Simpson clonality was calculated by taking the square root of Simpson's diversity index across productive rearrangements. Here the immuneACCESS table is served through TCRdb, limited to in-frame sequences with V and J called. Missing clones are a known gap in these copies; in checked studies unresolved V genes cover under half, and the rest lacks a known reason. For V, J and clone size, that table is used; D and trimming come from the DNA. The sample contains roughly 180,000 clones, roughly four fifths of them found a single time. The top ten clones comprise 11% of the sample.

The source is a man between 50 and 59 years old who had recovered from COVID-19. The rearranged chain carries TRBV6-6 and TRBJ1-5, with TRBD1 as a weak D call on 6 bases. Specimen: PBMCs or T cells enriched from blood (not recorded which). The CDR3 protein is CASRTGNQPQHF. The DNA sequence is given as TGTGCCAGCAGAACAGGGAATCAGCCCCAGCATTTT.